These T cell receptor beta chains were read from a single sample in a study of CD8 T cells in ankylosing spondylitis. A single record per CDR3 protein comes from TCRdb applying MiXCR to the 5' RACE reads. The sample lists some 92,000 distinct CDR3 sequences; under 30% were seen once. The sequenced material came from blood, either unsorted or a sorted T cell fraction (not recorded which). The receptor source for this set is a male donor with ankylosing spondylitis or in good health (not recorded which). Each CDR3 is given with its conserved first and last residue. A D gene is named only where the DNA matches it firmly. Clone size, where shown, is once, few, many, or a class for clones that have expanded.

D gene	J gene	V gene	clone size	CDR3 DNA	CDR3 protein
NA	TRBJ2-2	TRBV7-9	NA	TGTGCCTCCGCTCTAGGCGGAGCGAACACCGGGGAGCTGTTTTTT	CASALGGANTGELFF
NA	TRBJ2-1	TRBV27	many	TGTGCCAGCAGTTTTGGGACCTGGAGTGAGCAGTTCTTC	CASSFGTWSEQFF
NA	TRBJ2-1	TRBV5-1	NA	TGCGCCAGCACGAGGTCGAGTAACTACAATGAGCAGTTCTTC	CASTRSSNYNEQFF
TRBD1	TRBJ2-5	TRBV20-1	NA	TGCAGTGCTAGCATTCCGGGACAGCTTCAAGAGACCCAGTACTTC	CSASIPGQLQETQYF
TRBD1	TRBJ1-5	TRBV19	few	TGTGCCAGTAGTGCTGACAGGGGAAGTGGCAATCAGCCCCAGCATTTT	CASSADRGSGNQPQHF
TRBD1	TRBJ1-2	TRBV7-9	few	TGTGCCAGCACCCCGGGACAGGGGCTTCTCACCTTC	CASTPGQGLLTF
NA	TRBJ1-1	TRBV29-1	NA	TGCAGTGCGATGAACACTGAAGCTTTCTTT	CSAMNTEAFF
TRBD1	TRBJ1-5	TRBV7-2	NA	TGTGCCAGCAGCTCTACCGGGACAGGTTTCAAGCCCCAGCATTTT	CASSSTGTGFKPQHF
NA	TRBJ2-2	TRBV5-1	NA	TGCGCCAGCACCTCAGGGGTTTCCCCGGGGGAGCTGTTTTTT	CASTSGVSPGELFF
NA	TRBJ1-5	TRBV5-1	few	TGCGCCAGCAGCTTGGCAGGTGGGGGAAATCAGCCCCAGCATTTT	CASSLAGGGNQPQHF
NA	TRBJ1-2	TRBV7-9	NA	TGTGCCAGCAGCCCCCCGGGAGGATACAACTATGGCTACACCTTC	CASSPPGGYNYGYTF